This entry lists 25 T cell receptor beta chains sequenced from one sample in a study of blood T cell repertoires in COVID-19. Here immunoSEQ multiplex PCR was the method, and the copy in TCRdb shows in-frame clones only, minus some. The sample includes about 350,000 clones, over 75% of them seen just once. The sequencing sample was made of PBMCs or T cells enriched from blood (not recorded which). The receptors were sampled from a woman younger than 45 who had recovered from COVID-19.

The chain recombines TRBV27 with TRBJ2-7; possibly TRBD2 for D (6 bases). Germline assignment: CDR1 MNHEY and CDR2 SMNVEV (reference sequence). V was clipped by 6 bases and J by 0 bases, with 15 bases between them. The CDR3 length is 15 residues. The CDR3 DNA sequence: TGTGCCAGCAGCTCAGCCGGGGGACTCTCCTACGAGCAGTACTTC. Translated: CASSSAGGLSYEQYF.

CDR3 loop: CASSLEGTGRLSPLHF. In DNA form, the CDR3 reads TGCGCCAGCAGCTTGGAAGGTACAGGACGATTATCACCCCTCCACTTT. The chain combines TRBV5-1 with TRBJ1-6; D is perhaps TRBD1 (5 bases). The V end was cut by 0 bases, the J end by 10 bases, with 17 bases between. CDR1 is SGHRS, CDR2 YFSETQ, per germline. CDR3 length: 16 residues.

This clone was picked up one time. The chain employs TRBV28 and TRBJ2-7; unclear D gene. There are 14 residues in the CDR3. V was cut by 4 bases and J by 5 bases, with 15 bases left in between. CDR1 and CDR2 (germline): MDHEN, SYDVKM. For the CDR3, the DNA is TGTGCCAGCAGTTGGGTTGCAGAGGTCCACGAGCAGTACTTC. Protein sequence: CASSWVAEVHEQYF.

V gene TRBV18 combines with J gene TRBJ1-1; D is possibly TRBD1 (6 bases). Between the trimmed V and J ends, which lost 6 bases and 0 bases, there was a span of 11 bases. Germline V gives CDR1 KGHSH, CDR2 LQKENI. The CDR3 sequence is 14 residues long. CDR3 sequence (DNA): TGTGCCAGCTCTCTTGGACAGCTGAACACTGAAGCTTTCTTT. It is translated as CASSLGQLNTEAFF.

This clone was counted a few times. DNA for the CDR3: TGTGCCAGCTCACCACCTGGGACTAGAGAGACCCAGTACTTC. This gives the protein CASSPPGTRETQYF. This chain joins TRBV18 and TRBJ2-5; 8 positions match TRBD2. V lost 0 bases, J lost 4 bases, and 1 base stayed unmatched. The CDR3 contains 14 residues. Germline lookup yields CDR1 KGHSH and CDR2 LQKENI. Variable domain in full (rest from reference TRBV18 and TRBJ2-5): NAGVMQNPRHLVRRRGQEARLRCSPMKGHSHVYWYRQLPEEGLKFMVYLQKENIIDESGMPKERFSAEFPKEGPSILRIQQVVRGDSAAYFCASSPPGTRETQYFGPGTRLLVL.

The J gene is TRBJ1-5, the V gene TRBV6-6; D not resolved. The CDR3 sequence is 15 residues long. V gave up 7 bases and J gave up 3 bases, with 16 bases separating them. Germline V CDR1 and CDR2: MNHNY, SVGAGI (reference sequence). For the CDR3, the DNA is TGTGCCAGCACCCCGGGGAGAGTCGTCAATCAGCCCCAGCATTTT. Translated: CASTPGRVVNQPQHF.

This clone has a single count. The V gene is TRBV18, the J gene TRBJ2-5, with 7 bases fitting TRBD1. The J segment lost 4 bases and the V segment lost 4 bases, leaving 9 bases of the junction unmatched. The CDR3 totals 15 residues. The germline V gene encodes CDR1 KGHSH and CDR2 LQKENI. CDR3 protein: CASSRYRGAVETQYF. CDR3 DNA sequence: TGTGCCAGCTCACGGTACAGGGGAGCGGTAGAGACCCAGTACTTC.

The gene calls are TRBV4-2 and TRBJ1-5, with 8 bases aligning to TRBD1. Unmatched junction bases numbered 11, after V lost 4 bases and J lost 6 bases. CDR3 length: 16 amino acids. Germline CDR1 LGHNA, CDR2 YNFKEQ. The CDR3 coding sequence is TGTGCCAGCAGCCGCGATAGAACAGGGGGTCGTCAGCCCCAGCATTTT. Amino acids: CASSRDRTGGRQPQHF.

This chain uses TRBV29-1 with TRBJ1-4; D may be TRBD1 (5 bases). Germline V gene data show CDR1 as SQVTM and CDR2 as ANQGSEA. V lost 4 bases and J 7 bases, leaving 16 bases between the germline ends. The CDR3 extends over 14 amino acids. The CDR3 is CSVVGAGYSEKLFF. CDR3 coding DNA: TGCAGCGTTGTTGGTGCAGGGTACAGTGAAAAACTGTTTTTT.

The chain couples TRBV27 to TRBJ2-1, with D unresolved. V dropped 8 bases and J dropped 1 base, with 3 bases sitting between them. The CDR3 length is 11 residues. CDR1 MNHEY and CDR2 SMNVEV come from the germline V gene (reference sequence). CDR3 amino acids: CASRSYNEQFF. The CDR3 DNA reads TGTGCCAGCCGGTCCTACAATGAGCAGTTCTTC.

The DNA for the CDR3 is TGTGCCAGCAGCCTCAGGACTAGCGGGAGGGCTGGCAATGAGCAGTTCTTC. Translation gives CASSLRTSGRAGNEQFF. This chain uses TRBV3-1 (or the pseudogene TRBV3-2) with TRBJ2-1; 15 bases are a match to TRBD2. Germline V gene lookup returns CDR1 LGHDT and CDR2 YNNKEL (reference sequence). This CDR3 has 17 amino acids. V lost 4 bases, J lost 6 bases, and 7 bases stayed unmatched.

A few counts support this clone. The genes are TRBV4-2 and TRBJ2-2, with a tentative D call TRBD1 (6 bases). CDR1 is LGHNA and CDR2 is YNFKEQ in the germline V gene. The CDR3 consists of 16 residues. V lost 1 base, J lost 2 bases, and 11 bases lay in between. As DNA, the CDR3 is TGTGCCAGCAGCCAAGTCAGGGGCACTAACACCGGGGAGCTGTTTTTT. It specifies CASSQVRGTNTGELFF.

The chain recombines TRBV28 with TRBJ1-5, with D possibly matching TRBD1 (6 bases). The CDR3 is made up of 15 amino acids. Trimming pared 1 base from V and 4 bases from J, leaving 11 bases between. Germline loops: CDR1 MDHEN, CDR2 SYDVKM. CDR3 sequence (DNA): TGTGCCAGCAGTTTATCCCGAAGGGGGAATCAGCCCCAGCATTTT. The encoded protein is CASSLSRRGNQPQHF.

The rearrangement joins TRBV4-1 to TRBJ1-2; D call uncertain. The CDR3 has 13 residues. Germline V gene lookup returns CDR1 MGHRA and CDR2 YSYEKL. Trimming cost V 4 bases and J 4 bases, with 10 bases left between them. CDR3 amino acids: CASSPSPGYGYTF. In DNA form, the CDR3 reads TGCGCCAGCAGCCCCTCCCCAGGCTATGGCTACACCTTC.

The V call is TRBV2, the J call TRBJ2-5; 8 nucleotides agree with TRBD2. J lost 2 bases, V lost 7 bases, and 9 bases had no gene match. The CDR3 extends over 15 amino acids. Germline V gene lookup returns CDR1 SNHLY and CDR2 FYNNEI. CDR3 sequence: CASMGGSGAQETQYF. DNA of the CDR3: TGTGCCAGCATGGGGGGTAGCGGGGCGCAAGAGACCCAGTACTTC.

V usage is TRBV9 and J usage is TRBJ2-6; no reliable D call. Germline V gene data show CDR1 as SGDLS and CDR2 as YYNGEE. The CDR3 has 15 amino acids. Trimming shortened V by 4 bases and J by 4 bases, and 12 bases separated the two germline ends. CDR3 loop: CASSSLHTGANVLTF. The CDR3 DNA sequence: TGTGCCAGCAGCTCCCTCCACACGGGGGCCAACGTCCTGACTTTC.

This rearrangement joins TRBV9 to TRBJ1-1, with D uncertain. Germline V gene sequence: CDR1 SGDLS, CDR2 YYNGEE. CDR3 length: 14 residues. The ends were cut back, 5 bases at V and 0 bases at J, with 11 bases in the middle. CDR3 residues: CASSGRVMNTEAFF. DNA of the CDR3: TGTGCCAGCAGTGGGCGGGTAATGAACACTGAAGCTTTCTTT.

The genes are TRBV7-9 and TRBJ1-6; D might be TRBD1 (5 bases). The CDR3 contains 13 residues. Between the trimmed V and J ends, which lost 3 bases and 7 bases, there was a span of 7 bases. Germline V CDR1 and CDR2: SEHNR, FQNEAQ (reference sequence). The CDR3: CASSFAGNSPLHF. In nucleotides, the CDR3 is TGTGCCAGCAGCTTCGCAGGGAATTCACCCCTCCACTTT. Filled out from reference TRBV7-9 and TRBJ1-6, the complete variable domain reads DTGVSQNPRHKITKRGQNVTFRCDPISEHNRLYWYRQTLGQGPEFLTYFQNEAQLEKSRLLSDRFSAERPKGSFSTLEIQRTEQGDSAMYLCASSFAGNSPLHFGNGTRLTVT.

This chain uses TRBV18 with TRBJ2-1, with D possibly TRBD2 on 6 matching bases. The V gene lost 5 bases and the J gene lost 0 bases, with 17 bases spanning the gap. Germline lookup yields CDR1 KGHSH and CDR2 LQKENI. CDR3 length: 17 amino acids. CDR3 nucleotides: TGTGCCAGCTCATCTACGGGAGTCCTCAGCTCCTACAATGAGCAGTTCTTC. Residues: CASSSTGVLSSYNEQFF.

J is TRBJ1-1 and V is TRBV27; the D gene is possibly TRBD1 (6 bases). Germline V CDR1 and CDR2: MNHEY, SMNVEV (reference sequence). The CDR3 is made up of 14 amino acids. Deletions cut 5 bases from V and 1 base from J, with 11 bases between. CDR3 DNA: TGTGCCAGCAGTGGTCCGGACAGGAACACTGAAGCTTTCTTT. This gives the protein CASSGPDRNTEAFF.

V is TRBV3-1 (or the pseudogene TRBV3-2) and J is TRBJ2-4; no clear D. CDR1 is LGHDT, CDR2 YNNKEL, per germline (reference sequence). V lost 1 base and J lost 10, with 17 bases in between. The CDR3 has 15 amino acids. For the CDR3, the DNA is TGTGCCAGCAGCCAAGCTTCGGTCCCCTACCCTATTCAGTACTTC. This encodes CASSQASVPYPIQYF.

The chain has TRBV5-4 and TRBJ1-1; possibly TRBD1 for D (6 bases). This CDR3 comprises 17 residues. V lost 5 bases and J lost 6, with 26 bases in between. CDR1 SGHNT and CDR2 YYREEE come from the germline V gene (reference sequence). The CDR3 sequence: CASSSGGLQGYLAEAFF. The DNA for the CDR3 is TGTGCCAGCAGTTCGGGAGGTTTACAGGGTTATCTTGCTGAAGCTTTCTTT.

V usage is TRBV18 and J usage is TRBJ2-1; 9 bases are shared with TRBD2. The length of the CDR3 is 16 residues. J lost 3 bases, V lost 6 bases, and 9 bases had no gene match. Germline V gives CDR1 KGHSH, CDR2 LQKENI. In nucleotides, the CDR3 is TGTGCCAGCTCCCCGATCCTAGCGGGGAACTACAATGAGCAGTTCTTC. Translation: CASSPILAGNYNEQFF.

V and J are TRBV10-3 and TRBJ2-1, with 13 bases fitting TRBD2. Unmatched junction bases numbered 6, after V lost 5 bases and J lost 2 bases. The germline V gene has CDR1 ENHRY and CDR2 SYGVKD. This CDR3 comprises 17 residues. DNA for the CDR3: TGTGCCATCAGTCCCCAGACTAGCGGGGGGACCTACAATGAGCAGTTCTTC. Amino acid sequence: CAISPQTSGGTYNEQFF.

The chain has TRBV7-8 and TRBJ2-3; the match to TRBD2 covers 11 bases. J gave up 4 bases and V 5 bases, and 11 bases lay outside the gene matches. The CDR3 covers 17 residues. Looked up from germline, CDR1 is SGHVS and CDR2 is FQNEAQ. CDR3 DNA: TGTGCCAGCAGCGTAGGCCTACTAGCGGGAGTGGCAGATACGCAGTATTTT. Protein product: CASSVGLLAGVADTQYF.